The following is a T cell receptor (beta chain) sequence with its context. The table came from immunoSEQ multiplex PCR; TCRdb's copy has only in-frame clones and leaves some out. The table records 190,000 or so clones, around 86% of them present only once. These data are taken from a study of blood T cell repertoires in COVID-19. This clonotype was obtained from a middle-aged man with active or convalescent COVID-19. The sample consisted of peripheral blood.

The CDR3 DNA sequence: TGTGCCTGGATTGGAGGGTTGAACACTGAAGCTTTCTTT. Amino acid sequence: CAWIGGLNTEAFF. This chain links TRBV30 with TRBJ1-1; no clear D. The CDR3 spans 13 residues. V lost 4 bases to trimming and J lost 0 bases, with 9 bases between them. The germline CDR1 and CDR2 sequences are GTSNPN and SVGIG (reference sequence).